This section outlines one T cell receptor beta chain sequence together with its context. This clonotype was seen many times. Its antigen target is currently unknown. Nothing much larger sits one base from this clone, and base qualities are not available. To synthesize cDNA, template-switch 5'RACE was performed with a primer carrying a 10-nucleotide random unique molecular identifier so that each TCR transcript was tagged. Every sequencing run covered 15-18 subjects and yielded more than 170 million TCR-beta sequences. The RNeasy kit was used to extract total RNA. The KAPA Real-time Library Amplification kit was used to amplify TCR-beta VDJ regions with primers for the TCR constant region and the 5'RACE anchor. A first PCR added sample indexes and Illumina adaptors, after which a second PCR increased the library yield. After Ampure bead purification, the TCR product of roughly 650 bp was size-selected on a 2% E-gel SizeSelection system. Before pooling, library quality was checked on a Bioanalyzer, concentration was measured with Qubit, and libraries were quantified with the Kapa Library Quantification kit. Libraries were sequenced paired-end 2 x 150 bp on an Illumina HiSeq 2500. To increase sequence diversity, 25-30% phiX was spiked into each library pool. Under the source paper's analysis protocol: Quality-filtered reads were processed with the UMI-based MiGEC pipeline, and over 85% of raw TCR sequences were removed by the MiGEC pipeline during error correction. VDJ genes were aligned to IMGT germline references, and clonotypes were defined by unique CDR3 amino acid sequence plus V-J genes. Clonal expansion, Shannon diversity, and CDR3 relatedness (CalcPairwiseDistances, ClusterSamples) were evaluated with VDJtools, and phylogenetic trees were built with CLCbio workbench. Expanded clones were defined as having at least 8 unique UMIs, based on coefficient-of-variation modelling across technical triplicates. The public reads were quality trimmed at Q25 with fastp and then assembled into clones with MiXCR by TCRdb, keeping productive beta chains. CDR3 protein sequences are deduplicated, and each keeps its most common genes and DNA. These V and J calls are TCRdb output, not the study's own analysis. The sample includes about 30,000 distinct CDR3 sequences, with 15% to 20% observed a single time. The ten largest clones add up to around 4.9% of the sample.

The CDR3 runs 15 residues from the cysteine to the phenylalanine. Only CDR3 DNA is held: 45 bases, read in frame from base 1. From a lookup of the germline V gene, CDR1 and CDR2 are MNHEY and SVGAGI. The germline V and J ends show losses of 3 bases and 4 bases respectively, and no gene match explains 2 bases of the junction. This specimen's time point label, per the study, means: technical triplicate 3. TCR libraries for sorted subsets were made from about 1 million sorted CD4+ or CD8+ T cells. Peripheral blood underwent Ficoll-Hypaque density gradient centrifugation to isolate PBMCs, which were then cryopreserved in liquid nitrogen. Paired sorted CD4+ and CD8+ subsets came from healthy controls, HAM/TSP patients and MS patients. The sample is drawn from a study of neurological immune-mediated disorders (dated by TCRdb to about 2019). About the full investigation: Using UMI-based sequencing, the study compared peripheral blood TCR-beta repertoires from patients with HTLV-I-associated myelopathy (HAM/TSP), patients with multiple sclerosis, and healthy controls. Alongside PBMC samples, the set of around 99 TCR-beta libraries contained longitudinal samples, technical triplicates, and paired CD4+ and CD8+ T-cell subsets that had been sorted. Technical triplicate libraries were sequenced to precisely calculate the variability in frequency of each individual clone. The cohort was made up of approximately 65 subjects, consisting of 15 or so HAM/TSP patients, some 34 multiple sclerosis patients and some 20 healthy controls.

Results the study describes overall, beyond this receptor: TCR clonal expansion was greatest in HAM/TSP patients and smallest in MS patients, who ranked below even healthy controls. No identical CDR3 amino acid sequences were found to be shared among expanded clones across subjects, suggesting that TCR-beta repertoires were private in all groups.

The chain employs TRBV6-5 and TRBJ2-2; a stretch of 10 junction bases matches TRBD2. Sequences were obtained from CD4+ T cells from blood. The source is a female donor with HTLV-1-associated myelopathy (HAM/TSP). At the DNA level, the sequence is TGTGCCAGCAGTTATTTAGCGGGGGGCACCGGGGAGCTGTTTTTT. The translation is CASSYLAGGTGELFF.